The 24 T cell receptor beta chains in this list originate from one sample, sequenced in a study of blood T cell repertoires in COVID-19. The data were produced by immunoSEQ multiplex PCR, yet TCRdb's version contains in-frame clones alone and is incomplete. The sample has more than 200,000 clones; about 88% are singletons. The sample comprised peripheral blood. Receptors were obtained from a man between 65 and 85 years old with acute or convalescent COVID-19.

This clone was found a few times. The chain links TRBV12-1 to TRBJ2-4; TRBD2, as called in the table, went unchecked against the DNA. TRBV12-1 is flagged as a pseudogene. The CDR3 is 13 residues long. The CDR3 protein is CASSGGYKNIQYF. The CDR3 DNA sequence: TGTGCCAGCAGCGGAGGATACAAAAACATTCAGTACTTC.

This chain joins TRBV3-1 (or the pseudogene TRBV3-2) and TRBJ1-1; D remains unclear. This CDR3 comprises 13 residues. Per the germline V gene, CDR1 is LGHDT and CDR2 is YNNKEL (reference sequence). The V end was cut by 7 bases, the J end by 2 bases, with 11 bases between. The DNA of the CDR3 is TGTGCCAGCACCTCCCTGCTAAACACTGAAGCTTTCTTT. Its protein product is CASTSLLNTEAFF.

This sequence joins TRBV25-1 and TRBJ1-6; D gene ambiguous. This CDR3 spans 14 amino acids. Trimming cost V 2 bases and J 7 bases, with 9 bases left between them. From germline, CDR1 is MGHDK and CDR2 SYGVNS. As DNA, the CDR3 is TGTGCCAGCAGTGAAACCCTGAGAAATTCACCCCTCCACTTT. It codes for CASSETLRNSPLHF. Full variable domain (rest looked up from reference TRBV25-1 and TRBJ1-6): EADIYQTPRYLVIGTGKKITLECSQTMGHDKMYWYQQDPGMELHLIHYSYGVNSTEKGDLSSESTVSRIRTEHFPLTLESARPSHTSQYLCASSETLRNSPLHFGNGTRLTVT.

The V call is TRBV19, the J call TRBJ2-2; 10 bases line up with TRBD1. CDR3 length: 15 amino acids. In germline, CDR1 is LNHDA, CDR2 SQIVND (reference sequence). Trimming at V came to 8 bases and at J to 11 bases, leaving 14 bases not matched to a gene. CDR3 nucleotides: TGTGCCAGTCGCCCCGGGACAGGGGTTTGGAGTGAGCTGTTTTTT. Encoded protein: CASRPGTGVWSELFF.

This clone was seen a single time. The chain links TRBV3-1 (or the pseudogene TRBV3-2) to TRBJ2-1; TRBD2 is a possible D gene (6 bases). The V gene lost 4 bases and the J gene lost 8 bases, with 15 bases spanning the gap. Germline CDR1 LGHDT, CDR2 YNNKEL (reference sequence). The CDR3 totals 14 residues. The CDR3 protein is CASSPGGAVDEQFF. CDR3 DNA: TGTGCCAGCAGCCCAGGAGGGGCCGTCGATGAGCAGTTCTTC.

The chain combines TRBV5-1 with TRBJ1-3; tentative D call: TRBD1 (6 bases). The CDR3 extends over 17 amino acids. V gave up 2 bases and J gave up 0 bases, with 15 bases separating them. Germline V gene lookup returns CDR1 SGHRS and CDR2 YFSETQ. The CDR3 DNA sequence: TGCGCCAGCAGCTTCACAGGGTCAGCGAGCTCTGGAAACACCATATATTTT. Protein: CASSFTGSASSGNTIYF.

DNA of the CDR3: TGTGCCAGCAGTTTAGTAAACTATGGCTACACCTTC. The encoded protein is CASSLVNYGYTF. The rearrangement joins TRBV28 to TRBJ1-2; no clear D gene. This CDR3 has 12 amino acids. The V end was cut by 2 bases, the J end by 2 bases, with 3 bases between. The germline V gene has CDR1 MDHEN and CDR2 SYDVKM.

The chain has TRBV28 and TRBJ1-1; D unclear. The germline gives CDR1 MDHEN, CDR2 SYDVKM. The CDR3 covers 13 residues. V was shortened by 6 bases and J by 2 bases, with 10 bases between the two germline ends. Here the CDR3 reads CASSVYINTEAFF. CDR3 coding DNA: TGTGCCAGCAGCGTTTATATCAACACTGAAGCTTTCTTT.

CDR3 amino acids: CASSPQDRNNSPLHF. For the CDR3, the DNA is TGTGCCAGCAGTCCCCAGGATAGAAATAATTCACCCCTCCACTTT. The genes are TRBV9 and TRBJ1-6; no clear D. Germline values: CDR1 SGDLS, CDR2 YYNGEE. V was shortened by 5 bases and J by 5 bases, with 14 bases between the two germline ends. This CDR3 contains 15 residues.

The chain uses TRBV6-2 or TRBV6-3 and TRBJ1-3, with 7 bases lining up with TRBD1. Germline loops: CDR1 MNHEY, CDR2 SVGEGT. The CDR3 consists of 16 residues. The V gene end was trimmed by 5 bases and the J gene end by 0 bases; junction bases not matched to a gene: 7. Here the CDR3 reads CASSRSTGVSGNTIYF. The CDR3 DNA reads as TGTGCCAGCAGTCGTTCAACAGGGGTCTCTGGAAACACCATATATTTT.

The chain's CDR3 is CASRSPRDPYNEQFF. The CDR3 region has the DNA TGCGCCAGCAGGAGCCCGCGGGACCCATACAATGAGCAGTTCTTC. This chain uses TRBV5-1 with TRBJ2-1, with D maybe TRBD2 (6 bases). V dropped 5 bases and J dropped 4 bases, with 16 bases sitting between them. Germline-derived CDR1 and CDR2 are SGHRS and YFSETQ. CDR3 length: 15 residues.

The V and J genes are TRBV7-9 and TRBJ2-1; 8 bases line up with TRBD2. V gave up 4 bases and J gave up 0 bases; unmatched junction bases: 8. Per germline, CDR1 SEHNR and CDR2 FQNEAQ (reference sequence). The CDR3 is made up of 17 amino acids. This CDR3 is CASSSRGGLASYNEQFF. In DNA form, the CDR3 reads TGTGCCAGCAGCTCACGGGGGGGACTGGCCTCCTACAATGAGCAGTTCTTC.

The V call is TRBV5-1, the J call TRBJ2-2; 14 nucleotides match TRBD2. In germline, CDR1 is SGHRS, CDR2 YFSETQ. The V gene end was trimmed by 4 bases and the J gene end by 4 bases; junction bases not matched to a gene: 6. This CDR3 is built from 17 residues. The CDR3 loop is CASSLLGLAGATGELFF. The CDR3 coding sequence is TGCGCCAGCAGCCTCCTGGGACTAGCGGGGGCCACCGGGGAGCTGTTTTTT.

The chain links TRBV7-3 to TRBJ2-4; TRBD2 agrees at 7 bases. This CDR3 comprises 13 residues. The V gene end was trimmed by 1 base and the J gene end by 8 bases; junction bases not matched to a gene: 2. Germline V lookup: CDR1 SGHTA, CDR2 FQGTGA. DNA for the CDR3: TGTGCCAGCAGCTTAAGGGCGGGGGACATTCAGTACTTC. Translation: CASSLRAGDIQYF.

This chain connects TRBV18 to TRBJ2-2; D is uncertain. The CDR3 extends over 14 amino acids. Trimming shortened V by 2 bases and J by 4 bases, and 8 bases separated the two germline ends. CDR1 KGHSH and CDR2 LQKENI come from the germline V gene. Written as DNA, the CDR3 is TGTGCCAGCTCACCAGCTACCTTCACCGGGGAGCTGTTTTTT. Its translation is CASSPATFTGELFF.

V and J are TRBV28 and TRBJ2-4, with a possible D match to TRBD2 (6 bases). V dropped 1 base and J dropped 6 bases, with 10 bases sitting between them. Germline V gene lookup returns CDR1 MDHEN and CDR2 SYDVKM. The CDR3 runs to 14 residues. CDR3 loop: CASSLFGGGNIQYF. The CDR3, as DNA: TGTGCCAGCAGTTTATTTGGGGGAGGAAACATTCAGTACTTC. Combining the CDR3 with reference TRBV28 and TRBJ2-4 gives the whole variable domain DVKVTQSSRYLVKRTGEKVFLECVQDMDHENMFWYRQDPGLGLRLIYFSYDVKMKEKGDIPEGYSVSREKKERFSLILESASTNQTSMYLCASSLFGGGNIQYFGAGTRLSVL.

The chain carries TRBV15 and TRBJ2-1; the match to TRBD2 covers 8 bases. V lost 0 bases, J lost 10 bases, and 8 bases stayed unmatched. Germline loops: CDR1 LNHNV, CDR2 YYDKDF (reference sequence). This CDR3 is 15 amino acids long. The CDR3 DNA follows: TGTGCCACCAGCAGAGATCCGGGACTAGGGCAGGAGCAGTTCTTC. This gives the protein CATSRDPGLGQEQFF.

The CDR3 DNA reads as TGCGCCAGCAGCCAAGTCAACTTAATAAGCACAGATACGCAGTATTTT. Translated, it gives CASSQVNLISTDTQYF. J is TRBJ2-3 and V is TRBV4-1; D unresolved. V lost 1 base and J 0 bases, leaving 11 bases between the germline ends. The CDR3 runs 16 residues. The germline CDR1 and CDR2 sequences are MGHRA and YSYEKL.

Only a few counts were recorded for this clone. The genes are TRBV6-6 and TRBJ2-2; 9 nucleotides match TRBD1. With V trimmed by 7 bases and J by 6 bases, 12 bases remained unmatched. The CDR3 is 16 amino acids. CDR1 and CDR2 from the germline V gene are MNHNY and SVGAGI (reference sequence). Here the CDR3 DNA reads TGTGCCAGCACCAAAAGCGGGACAGGGAAGCCCGGGGAGCTGTTTTTT. It translates to CASTKSGTGKPGELFF.

The chain employs TRBV19 and TRBJ1-3, with TRBD1 matching over 9 bases. Germline values: CDR1 LNHDA, CDR2 SQIVND (reference sequence). The J segment lost 0 bases and the V segment lost 9 bases, leaving 3 bases of the junction unmatched. The CDR3 runs to 14 residues. The CDR3 DNA is TGTGCCAGCGCGGACAGGGGCTCTGGAAACACCATATATTTT. Translating gives CASADRGSGNTIYF. Using reference TRBV19 and TRBJ1-3 for the parts outside the CDR3, the full variable domain is DGGITQSPKYLFRKEGQNVTLSCEQNLNHDAMYWYRQDPGQGLRLIYYSQIVNDFQKGDIAEGYSVSREKKESFPLTVTSAQKNPTAFYLCASADRGSGNTIYFGEGSWLTVV.

The rearrangement uses TRBV9 and TRBJ2-2, with 7 nucleotides matching TRBD1. The CDR3 spans 14 residues. Germline CDR1 and CDR2: SGDLS and YYNGEE. The J segment lost 7 bases and the V segment lost 0 bases, leaving 3 bases of the junction unmatched. The CDR3 here is CASSVAGGYGELFF. The CDR3 bases are TGTGCCAGCAGCGTAGCAGGGGGTTACGGGGAGCTGTTTTTT.

The chain is built from TRBV5-4 and TRBJ2-6; D is perhaps TRBD2 (6 bases). The CDR3 extends over 18 amino acids. Germline lookup yields CDR1 SGHNT and CDR2 YYREEE (reference sequence). V shed 3 bases and J shed 1 base, with 17 bases lying between them. The CDR3 is CASSYGARGGSGANVLTF. The CDR3 DNA reads TGTGCCAGCAGCTACGGCGCGCGGGGAGGATCTGGGGCCAACGTCCTGACTTTC.

The chain carries TRBV2 and TRBJ2-1, with TRBD2 matching 11 bases. J lost 9 bases, V lost 8 bases, and 12 bases had no gene match. Germline V lookup: CDR1 SNHLY, CDR2 FYNNEI. This CDR3 contains 15 residues. The CDR3 DNA reads TGTGCCAGCCGACCCTTAGCGGGAGGGTTCGCTGAGCAGTTCTTC. Its protein is CASRPLAGGFAEQFF.

The CDR3 coding sequence is TGTGCCAGCAGCCCCAGACAGACCGGGGAGCTGTTTTTT. Its translation: CASSPRQTGELFF. The V call is TRBV7-3, the J call TRBJ2-2, with D tentatively TRBD1 (5 bases). The CDR3 consists of 13 residues. The V and J ends lost 5 bases and 5 bases respectively, with 9 bases between them. Germline CDR1 and CDR2: SGHTA and FQGTGA.